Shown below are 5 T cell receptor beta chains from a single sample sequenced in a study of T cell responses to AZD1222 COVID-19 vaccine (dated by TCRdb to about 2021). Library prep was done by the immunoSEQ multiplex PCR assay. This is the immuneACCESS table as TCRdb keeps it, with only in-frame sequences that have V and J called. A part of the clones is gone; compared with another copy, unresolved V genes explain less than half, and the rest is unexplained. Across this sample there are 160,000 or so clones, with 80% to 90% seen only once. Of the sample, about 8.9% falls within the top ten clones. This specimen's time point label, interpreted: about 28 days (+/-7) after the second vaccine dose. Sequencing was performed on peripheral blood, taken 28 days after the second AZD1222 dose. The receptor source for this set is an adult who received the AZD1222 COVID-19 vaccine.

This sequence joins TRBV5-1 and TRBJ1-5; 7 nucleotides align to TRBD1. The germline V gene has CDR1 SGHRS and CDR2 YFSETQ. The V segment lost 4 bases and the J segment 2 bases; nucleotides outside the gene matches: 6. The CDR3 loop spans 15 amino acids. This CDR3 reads CASSPTGMGNQPQHF. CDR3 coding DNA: TGCGCCAGCAGCCCGACAGGGATGGGCAATCAGCCCCAGCATTTT.

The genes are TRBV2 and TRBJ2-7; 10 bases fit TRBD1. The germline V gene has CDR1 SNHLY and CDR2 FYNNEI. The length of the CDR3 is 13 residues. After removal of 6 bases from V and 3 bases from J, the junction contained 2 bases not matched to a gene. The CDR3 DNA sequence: TGTGCCAGCAGGGGGGACAGGGGCTACGAGCAGTACTTC. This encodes CASRGDRGYEQYF.

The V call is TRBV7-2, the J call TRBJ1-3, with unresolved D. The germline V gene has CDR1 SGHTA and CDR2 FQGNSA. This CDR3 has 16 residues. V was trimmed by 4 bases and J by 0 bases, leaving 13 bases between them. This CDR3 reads CASSSGPRRSGNTIYF. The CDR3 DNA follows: TGTGCCAGCAGCTCTGGACCGCGTCGCTCTGGAAACACCATATATTTT.

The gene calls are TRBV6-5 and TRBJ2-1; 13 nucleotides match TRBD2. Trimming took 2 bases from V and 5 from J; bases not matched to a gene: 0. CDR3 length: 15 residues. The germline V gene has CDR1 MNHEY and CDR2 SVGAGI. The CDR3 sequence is CASSYGTSGNNEQFF. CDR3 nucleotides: TGTGCCAGCAGTTACGGGACTAGCGGGAACAATGAGCAGTTCTTC.

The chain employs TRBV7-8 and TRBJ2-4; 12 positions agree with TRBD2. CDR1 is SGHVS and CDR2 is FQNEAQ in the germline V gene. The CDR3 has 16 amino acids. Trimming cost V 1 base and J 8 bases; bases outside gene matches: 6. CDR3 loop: CASSLVTSGSDDIQYF. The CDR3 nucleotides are TGTGCCAGCAGCTTAGTGACTAGCGGGAGCGATGACATTCAGTACTTC.